Listed below are T cell receptor beta chains from one sample, sequenced in a study of OX40 agonist ivuxolimab in advanced cancers. Assay: immunoSEQ multiplex PCR; the TCRdb copy retains only in-frame clones and omits some. The sample has around 68,000 clones; roughly 89% are singletons. The source material was CD4+ or CD8+ T cells sorted from blood, sampled in a trial of the OX40 agonist ivuxolimab. The receptors stem from an adult with an advanced solid tumor such as melanoma, head and neck, liver or kidney cancer. CDR3s include the opening cysteine and the closing phenylalanine or tryptophan. A D gene is named only where the DNA matches it firmly. The size entry is marked missing in some rows and otherwise reads once, few, many or a size class.

d_gene	abundance	v_gene	j_gene	len	CDR3aa	CDR3nt
-	-	TRBV19	TRBJ1-1	13	CASKRQRNTEAFF	TGTGCCAGTAAGAGACAGCGGAACACTGAAGCTTTCTTT
-	-	TRBV6-1	TRBJ2-7	15	CASRRNWAEPYEQYF	TGTGCCAGCAGGAGGAACTGGGCAGAGCCCTACGAGCAGTACTTC
-	-	TRBV28	TRBJ2-1	14	CASRSGQRDNEQFF	TGTGCCAGCAGATCTGGACAGCGAGACAATGAGCAGTTCTTC
TRBD2	-	TRBV6-1	TRBJ2-1	14	CASSATGTRNEQFF	TGTGCCAGCAGCGCTACCGGGACTAGGAATGAGCAGTTCTTC
-	-	TRBV2	TRBJ2-2	14	CASNTQGGTGELFF	TGTGCCAGCAACACCCAGGGGGGGACCGGGGAGCTGTTTTTT
TRBD1	few	TRBV7-2	TRBJ1-2	18	CASSLRLGTAIFNLGYTF	TGTGCCAGCAGCTTAAGGCTAGGGACAGCCATTTTTAACCTCGGCTACACCTTC